Listed below are T cell receptor beta chains from one sample, sequenced in a study of early T cells in non-severe SARS-CoV-2 infection. MiXCR, run by TCRdb on the 5' RACE reads, gives a single entry per CDR3 protein. The data show around 50,000 distinct CDR3 sequences, around a tenth seen once. Sequenced input: whole blood. The receptors stem from an adult who was a healthcare worker with PCR-confirmed SARS-CoV-2 infection or an uninfected control (not recorded which). CDR3s leave out the opening cysteine and the closing phenylalanine or tryptophan.

v_gene: TRBV5-1
j_gene: TRBJ2-7
CDR3aa: ASSTSGTATYEQY

v_gene: TRBV12-5
j_gene: TRBJ2-1
CDR3aa: ASHGYNEQF

v_gene: TRBV9
j_gene: TRBJ1-1
CDR3aa: ASSVGTGQFAF

v_gene: TRBV3-1
j_gene: TRBJ1-6
CDR3aa: ASSLTGAIYNSPLH

v_gene: TRBV20-1
j_gene: TRBJ1-1
CDR3aa: SARGRWGNTEAF

v_gene: TRBV30
j_gene: TRBJ1-5
CDR3aa: AWSVNLPSGAQH

v_gene: TRBV6-1
j_gene: TRBJ2-6
CDR3aa: AVGAGHSGANVLT

v_gene: TRBV20-1
j_gene: TRBJ2-1
CDR3aa: SASFRTDYNEQF

v_gene: TRBV2
j_gene: TRBJ2-1
CDR3aa: ASSEGGGRLYNEQF

v_gene: TRBV7-9
j_gene: TRBJ1-1
CDR3aa: ASSLRAGFGTEAF

v_gene: TRBV28
j_gene: TRBJ2-7
CDR3aa: ASSPHLTGVLAEQY

v_gene: TRBV6-4
j_gene: TRBJ1-6
CDR3aa: ASSDSGQGASPLH

v_gene: TRBV27
j_gene: TRBJ2-3
CDR3aa: ASVTYKGTGGTDTQY

v_gene: TRBV12-3/TRBV12-4
j_gene: TRBJ2-2
CDR3aa: ASTSRFGELF

v_gene: TRBV28
j_gene: TRBJ2-1
CDR3aa: ASSSSSESSYNEQF

v_gene: TRBV9
j_gene: TRBJ2-1
CDR3aa: ASSSSGSGNEQF

v_gene: TRBV25-1
j_gene: TRBJ2-5
CDR3aa: ASSVTWAQETQY

v_gene: TRBV29-1
j_gene: TRBJ1-2
CDR3aa: SVEVGFGYT

v_gene: TRBV28
j_gene: TRBJ1-2
CDR3aa: ASREQTGSGGYT

v_gene: TRBV10-2
j_gene: TRBJ2-4
CDR3aa: ASSNIVRAAKNIQY

v_gene: TRBV7-2
j_gene: TRBJ2-6
CDR3aa: ASSLTGQYSGANVLT

v_gene: TRBV7-9
j_gene: TRBJ2-7
CDR3aa: ASNPTGASGEQY

v_gene: TRBV29-1
j_gene: TRBJ1-3
CDR3aa: SADRGSGNTIY

v_gene: TRBV3-1
j_gene: TRBJ2-7
CDR3aa: ASSPGNEQY

v_gene: TRBV5-1
j_gene: TRBJ2-5
CDR3aa: ASSWALQETQY

v_gene: TRBV20-1
j_gene: TRBJ2-1
CDR3aa: SFRVGNEQF

v_gene: TRBV28
j_gene: TRBJ1-2
CDR3aa: ASSSLKTGYNYGYT

v_gene: TRBV11-3
j_gene: TRBJ2-1
CDR3aa: ASSLPTRNEQF